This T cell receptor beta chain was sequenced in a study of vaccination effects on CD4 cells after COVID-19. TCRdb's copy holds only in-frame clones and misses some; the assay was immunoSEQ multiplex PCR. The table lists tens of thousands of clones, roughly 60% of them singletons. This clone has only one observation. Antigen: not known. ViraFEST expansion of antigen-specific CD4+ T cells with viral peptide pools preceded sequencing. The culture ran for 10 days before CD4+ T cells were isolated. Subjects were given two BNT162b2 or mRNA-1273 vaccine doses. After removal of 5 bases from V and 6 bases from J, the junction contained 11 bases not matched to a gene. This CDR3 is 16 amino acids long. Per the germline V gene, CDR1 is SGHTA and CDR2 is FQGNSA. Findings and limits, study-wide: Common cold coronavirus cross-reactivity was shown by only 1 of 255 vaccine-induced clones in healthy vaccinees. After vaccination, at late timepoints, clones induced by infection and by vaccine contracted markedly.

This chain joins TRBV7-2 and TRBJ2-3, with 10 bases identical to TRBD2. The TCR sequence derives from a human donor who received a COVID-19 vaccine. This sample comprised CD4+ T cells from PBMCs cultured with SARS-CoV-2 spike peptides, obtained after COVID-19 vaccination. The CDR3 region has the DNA TGTGCCAGCAGCGGTCTAGCGGGAGATCCACCCGATACGCAGTATTTT. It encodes CASSGLAGDPPDTQYF.